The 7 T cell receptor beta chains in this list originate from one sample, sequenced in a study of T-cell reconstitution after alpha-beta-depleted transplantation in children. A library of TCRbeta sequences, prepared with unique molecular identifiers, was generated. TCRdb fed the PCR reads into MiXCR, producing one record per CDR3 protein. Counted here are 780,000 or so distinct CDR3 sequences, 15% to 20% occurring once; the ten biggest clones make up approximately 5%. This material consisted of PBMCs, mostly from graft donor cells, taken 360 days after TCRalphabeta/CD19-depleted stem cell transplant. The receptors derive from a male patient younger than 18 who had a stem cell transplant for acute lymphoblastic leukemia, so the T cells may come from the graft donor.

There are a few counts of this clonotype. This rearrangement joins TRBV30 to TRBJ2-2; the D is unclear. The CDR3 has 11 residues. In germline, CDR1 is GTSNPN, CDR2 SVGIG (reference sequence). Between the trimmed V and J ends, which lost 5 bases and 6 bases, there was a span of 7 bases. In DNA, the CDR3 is TGTGCCTGGGATATTGCCGGGGAGCTGTTTTTT. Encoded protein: CAWDIAGELFF.

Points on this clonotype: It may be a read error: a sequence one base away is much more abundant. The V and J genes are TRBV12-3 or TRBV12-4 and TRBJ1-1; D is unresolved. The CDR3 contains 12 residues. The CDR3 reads CASSLAVTEALF. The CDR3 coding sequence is TGTGCCAGCAGTTTAGCGGTCACTGAAGCTCTCTTT.

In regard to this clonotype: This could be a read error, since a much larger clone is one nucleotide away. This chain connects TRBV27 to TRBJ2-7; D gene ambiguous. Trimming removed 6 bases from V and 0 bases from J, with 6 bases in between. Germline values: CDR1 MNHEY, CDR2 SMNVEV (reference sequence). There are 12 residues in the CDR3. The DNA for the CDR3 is TGTGCCAGCAGCCGCCACTCCTACGAGCAGTACTTC. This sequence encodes CASSRHSYEQYF.

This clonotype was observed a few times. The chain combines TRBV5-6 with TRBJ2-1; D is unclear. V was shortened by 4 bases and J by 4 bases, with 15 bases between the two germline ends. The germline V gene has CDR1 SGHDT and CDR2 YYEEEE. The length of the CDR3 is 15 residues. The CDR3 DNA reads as TGTGCCAGCAGCCCGGACCACCCCTGGTACAATGAGCAGTTCTTC. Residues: CASSPDHPWYNEQFF.

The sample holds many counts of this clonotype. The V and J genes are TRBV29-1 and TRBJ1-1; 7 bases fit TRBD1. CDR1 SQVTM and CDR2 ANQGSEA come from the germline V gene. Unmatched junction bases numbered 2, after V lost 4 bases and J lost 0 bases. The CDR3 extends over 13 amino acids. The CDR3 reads CSVGGQLNTEAFF. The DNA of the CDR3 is TGCAGCGTTGGGGGACAGTTGAACACTGAAGCTTTCTTT.

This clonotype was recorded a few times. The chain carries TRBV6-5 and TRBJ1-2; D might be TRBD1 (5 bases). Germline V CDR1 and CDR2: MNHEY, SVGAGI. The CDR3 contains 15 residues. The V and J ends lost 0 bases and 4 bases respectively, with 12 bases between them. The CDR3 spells CASSYSRGELYGYTF. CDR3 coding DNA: TGTGCCAGCAGTTACTCCCGGGGGGAGCTCTATGGCTACACCTTC.

The CDR3 DNA follows: TGTGCCAGCAGCGAAGGGGGAGCGGGCCTATACGAGCAGTACTTC. The encoded protein is CASSEGGAGLYEQYF. The chain combines TRBV7-3 with TRBJ2-7, with D perhaps TRBD1 or TRBD2 (6 bases each). CDR1 is SGHTA, CDR2 FQGTGA, per germline. Trimming left V 5 bases short and J 4 bases short, with 18 bases between. This CDR3 region has 15 residues.